The 5 T cell receptor beta chains presented below share a single source sample, sequenced in a study of vaccination and CD4 T cells after COVID-19. At the Johns Hopkins FTIC core, DNA taken from cultured CD4+ T cells was sequenced by way of the Oncomine TCR Beta short-read assay. Via MiXCR, TCRdb re-called the PCR reads, giving one row per CDR3 protein. There are more than 11,000 distinct CDR3 sequences in the sample; about 55% occur only once, and 6.5% to 9.5% lies in the top ten. These receptors have no known antigen. The treatment denotes: approximately 9-day PBMC culture with coronavirus spike peptide pools or control peptides (ViraFEST assay). Source material: CD4+ T cells from blood, cultured in vitro. The receptors derive from a human donor who had recovered from COVID-19.

The chain's CDR3 is CASSPLSGTGNYEQYF. CDR3 coding DNA: TGTGCCAGCTCACCACTATCCGGGACAGGAAACTACGAGCAGTACTTC. The chain has TRBV18 and TRBJ2-7; 8 positions match TRBD1. The CDR3 spans 16 residues. The ends lost 1 base at V and 3 bases at J; junction bases unmatched: 8. CDR1 is KGHSH and CDR2 is LQKENI in the germline V gene.

This clonotype was seen a few times. This chain joins TRBV6-2 or TRBV6-3 and TRBJ1-2, with TRBD1 as a possible D gene (5 bases). Germline assignment: CDR1 MNHEY and CDR2 SVGEGT. This CDR3 spans 12 amino acids. Trimming cost V 10 bases and J 6 bases, with 15 bases left between them. The CDR3 sequence is CATDQGYDGYTF. DNA of the CDR3: TGTGCCACCGACCAGGGATACGATGGCTACACCTTC.

There are a few counts of this clonotype. This chain connects TRBV10-3 to TRBJ2-1; D is unresolved. CDR1 and CDR2 from the germline V gene are ENHRY and SYGVKD. The length of the CDR3 is 16 residues. V dropped 3 bases and J dropped 0 bases, with 12 bases sitting between them. The CDR3 sequence: CAISDRYINSYNEQFF. Written as DNA, the CDR3 is TGTGCCATCAGTGACCGGTACATAAACTCCTACAATGAGCAGTTCTTC.

The gene calls are TRBV6-1 and TRBJ2-7, with D possibly being TRBD2 (5 bases). The length of the CDR3 is 13 residues. CDR1 and CDR2 from the germline V gene are MNHNS and SASEGT. Trimming left V 7 bases short and J 6 bases short, with 16 bases between. The CDR3 loop is CASNREEEREQYF. The CDR3, as DNA: TGTGCCAGCAACCGGGAAGAAGAACGCGAGCAGTACTTC.

DNA of the CDR3: TGTGCCAGCAGCTTAGAGGGAGGGGGACCCCAGCATTTT. Translated: CASSLEGGGPQHF. The chain couples TRBV7-2 to TRBJ1-5, with D perhaps TRBD1 (6 bases). The ends were cut back, 1 base at V and 10 bases at J, with 11 bases in the middle. Germline CDR1 and CDR2: SGHTA and FQGNSA. The CDR3 spans 13 residues.